This is a list of T cell receptor beta chains from one sample in a study of shared clonotypes between healthy human individuals. TCRdb's copy holds only in-frame clones and misses some; the assay was immunoSEQ multiplex PCR. This repertoire shows more than 2 million clones, about 94% found once; its top ten account for roughly 0.13%. Sequenced input: naive CD4+ T cells sorted from blood. These receptor sequences come from a man aged 18 to 35 in good health. Both conserved end residues are part of each CDR3.

V gene | CDR3 protein
TRBV11-2 | CASNQAGSRGSPLHF
TRBV27 | CASSLVGLTGEDTQYF
TRBV10-3 | CAISAGSEETQYF
TRBV2 | CASNGGNNEKLFF
TRBV10-3 | CAISEQRGTGETQYF
TRBV4-2 | CASTSGGADTQYF
TRBV11-2 | CASSLSGTGEEQYF
TRBV9 | CASSVGLGERETQYF
TRBV7-9 | CASSLADPSKAGELFF
TRBV7-2 | CASSFDLPSGNTIYF
TRBV7-8 | CASSSLSPMAVSGYTF
TRBV7-9 | CASSGQGNLYGYTF
TRBV6-1 | CASSDGFRTDTQYF
TRBV6-1 | CASRQATYGYTF
TRBV18 | CASSPTSGRDEQYF
TRBV6-5 | CASRKTGGLTGELFF
TRBV11-2 | CASSPIGPNEKLFF
TRBV10-3 | CAIREGRDTGEAFF
TRBV29-1 | CSVEDRGLNEKLFF
TRBV6-5 | CASSLSTGKGEKLFF
TRBV10-1 | CASSESEPGEQFF
TRBV7-2 | CASSSRAGVNYEQYF
TRBV7-8 | CASSPRKQGVLSGGYTF
TRBV10-3 | CAIRSIGGGAGTDTQYF
TRBV4-1 | CASSQDFQANSPLHF
TRBV5-6 | CASSLAPDGLETQYF
TRBV2 | CASSYRAINDYKNIQYF
TRBV5-1 | CASSKGQEIPGAFF
TRBV19 | CASREAGSSYNEQFF
TRBV28 | CASSPGPNRSYGYTF
TRBV11-2 | CASSWTGGGEKLFF
TRBV18 | CASSGGQIYEQYF